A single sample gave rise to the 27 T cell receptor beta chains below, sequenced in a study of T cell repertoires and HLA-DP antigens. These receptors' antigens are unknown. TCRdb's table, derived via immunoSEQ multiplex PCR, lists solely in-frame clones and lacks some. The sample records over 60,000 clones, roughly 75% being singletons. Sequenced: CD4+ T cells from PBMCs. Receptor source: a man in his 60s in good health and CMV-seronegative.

The DNA of the CDR3 is TGTGCCAGCAGCTTGAGTGGCCAGAGCACAGATACGCAGTATTTT. This gives the protein CASSLSGQSTDTQYF. The gene calls are TRBV5-4 and TRBJ2-3; D gene ambiguous. V lost 1 base to trimming and J lost 0 bases, with 9 bases between them. The germline V gene encodes CDR1 SGHNT and CDR2 YYREEE (reference sequence). The CDR3 runs to 15 residues. Drawing the rest from reference TRBV5-4 and TRBJ2-3, the complete variable domain is ETGVTQSPTHLIKTRGQQVTLRCSSQSGHNTVSWYQQALGQGPQFIFQYYREEENGRGNFPPRFSGLQFPNYSSELNVNALELDDSALYLCASSLSGQSTDTQYFGPGTRLTVL.

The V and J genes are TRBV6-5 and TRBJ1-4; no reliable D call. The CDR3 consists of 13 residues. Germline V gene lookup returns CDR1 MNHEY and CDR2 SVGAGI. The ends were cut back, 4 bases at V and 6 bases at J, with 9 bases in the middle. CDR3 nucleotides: TGTGCCAGCAGTTCCCGTTCGTATGAAAAACTGTTTTTT. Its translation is CASSSRSYEKLFF.

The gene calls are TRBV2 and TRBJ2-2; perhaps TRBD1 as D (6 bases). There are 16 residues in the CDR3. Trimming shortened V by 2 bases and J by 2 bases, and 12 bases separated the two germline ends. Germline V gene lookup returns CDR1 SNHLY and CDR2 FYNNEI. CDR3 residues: CASSESPGVNTGELFF. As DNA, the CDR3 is TGTGCCAGCAGTGAAAGCCCAGGGGTCAACACCGGGGAGCTGTTTTTT.

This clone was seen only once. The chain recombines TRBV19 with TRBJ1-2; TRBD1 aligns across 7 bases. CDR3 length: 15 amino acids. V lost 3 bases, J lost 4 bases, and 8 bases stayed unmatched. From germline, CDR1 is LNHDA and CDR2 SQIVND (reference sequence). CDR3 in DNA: TGTGCCAGTAGTATGGATAAGGGGGCAGGCTATGGCTACACCTTC. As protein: CASSMDKGAGYGYTF. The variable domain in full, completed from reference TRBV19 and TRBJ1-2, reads DGGITQSPKYLFRKEGQNVTLSCEQNLNHDAMYWYRQDPGQGLRLIYYSQIVNDFQKGDIAEGYSVSREKKESFPLTVTSAQKNPTAFYLCASSMDKGAGYGYTFGSGTRLTVV.

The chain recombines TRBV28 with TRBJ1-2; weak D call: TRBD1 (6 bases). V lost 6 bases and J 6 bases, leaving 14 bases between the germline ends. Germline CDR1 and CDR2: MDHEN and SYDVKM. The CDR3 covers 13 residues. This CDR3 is CASSPGHLNGYTF. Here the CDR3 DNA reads TGTGCCAGCAGCCCGGGACATCTGAATGGCTACACCTTC.

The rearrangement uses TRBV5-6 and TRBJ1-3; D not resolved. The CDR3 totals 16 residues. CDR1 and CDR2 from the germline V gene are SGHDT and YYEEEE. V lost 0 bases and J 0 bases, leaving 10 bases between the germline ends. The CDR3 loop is CASSLERRSSGNTIYF. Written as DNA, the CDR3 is TGTGCCAGCAGCTTGGAACGGAGGAGCTCTGGAAACACCATATATTTT.

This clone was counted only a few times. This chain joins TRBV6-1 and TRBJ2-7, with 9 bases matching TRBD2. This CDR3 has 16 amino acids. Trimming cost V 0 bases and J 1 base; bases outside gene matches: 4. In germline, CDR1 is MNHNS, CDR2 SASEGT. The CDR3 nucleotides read TGTGCCAGCAGTGAAGCGCTGACTAGCGGTTCCTACGAGCAGTACTTC. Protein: CASSEALTSGSYEQYF.

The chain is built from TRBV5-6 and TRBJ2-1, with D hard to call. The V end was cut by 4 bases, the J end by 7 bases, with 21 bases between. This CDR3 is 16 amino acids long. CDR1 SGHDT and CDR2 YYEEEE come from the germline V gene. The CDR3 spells CASSPRVVIVANEQFF. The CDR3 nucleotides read TGTGCCAGCAGCCCTAGGGTAGTTATTGTTGCGAATGAGCAGTTCTTC.

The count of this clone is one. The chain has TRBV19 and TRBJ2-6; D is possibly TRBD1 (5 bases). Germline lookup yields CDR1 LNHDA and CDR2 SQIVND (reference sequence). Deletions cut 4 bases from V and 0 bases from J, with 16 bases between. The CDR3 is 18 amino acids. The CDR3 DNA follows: TGTGCCAGTAGTACGGACACCAGTGCGGACTCTGGGGCCAACGTCCTGACTTTC. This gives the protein CASSTDTSADSGANVLTF.

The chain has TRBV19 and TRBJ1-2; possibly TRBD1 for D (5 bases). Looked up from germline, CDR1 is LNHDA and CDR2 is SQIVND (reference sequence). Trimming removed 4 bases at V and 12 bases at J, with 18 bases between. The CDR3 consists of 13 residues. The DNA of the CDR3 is TGTGCCAGTAGTACCGGGACCCTTCCGGTCCACACCTTC. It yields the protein CASSTGTLPVHTF.

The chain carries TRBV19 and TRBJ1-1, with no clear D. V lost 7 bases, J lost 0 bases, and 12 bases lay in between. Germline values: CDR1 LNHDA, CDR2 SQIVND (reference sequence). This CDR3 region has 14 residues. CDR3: CASMGLGMNTEAFF. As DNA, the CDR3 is TGTGCCAGTATGGGATTGGGGATGAACACTGAAGCTTTCTTT.

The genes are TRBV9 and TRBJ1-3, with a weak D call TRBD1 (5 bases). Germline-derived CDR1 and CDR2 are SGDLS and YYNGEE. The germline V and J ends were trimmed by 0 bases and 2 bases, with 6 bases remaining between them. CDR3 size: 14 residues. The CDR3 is CASSVEGTGNTIYF. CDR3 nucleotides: TGTGCCAGCAGCGTAGAGGGGACTGGAAACACCATATATTTT. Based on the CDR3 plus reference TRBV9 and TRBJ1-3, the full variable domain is DSGVTQTPKHLITATGQRVTLRCSPRSGDLSVYWYQQSLDQGLQFLIQYYNGEERAKGNILERFSAQQFPDLHSELNLSSLELGDSALYFCASSVEGTGNTIYFGEGSWLTVV.

The CDR3 reads CASSLEPYREQFF. The CDR3, as DNA: TGTGCCAGCAGCTTAGAACCGTACAGGGAGCAGTTCTTC. The V and J genes are TRBV11-3 and TRBJ2-1, with D perhaps matching TRBD1 (5 bases). V dropped 0 bases and J dropped 10 bases, with 10 bases sitting between them. This CDR3 region has 13 residues. CDR1 is SGHNT, CDR2 YENEEA, per germline.

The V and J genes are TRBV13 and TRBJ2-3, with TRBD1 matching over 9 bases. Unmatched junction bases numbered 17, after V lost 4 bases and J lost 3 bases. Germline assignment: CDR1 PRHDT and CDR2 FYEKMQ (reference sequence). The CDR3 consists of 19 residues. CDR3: CASSSLNFPGTGPTDTQYF. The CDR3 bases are TGTGCCAGCAGCTCCCTTAACTTTCCCGGGACAGGGCCAACAGATACGCAGTATTTT.

CDR3 residues: CASGNQPQHF. DNA for the CDR3: TGTGCCAGTGGGAATCAGCCCCAGCATTTT. This sequence joins TRBV19 and TRBJ1-5; no firm D call. Germline V gene sequence: CDR1 LNHDA, CDR2 SQIVND (reference sequence). The CDR3 sequence is 10 residues long. Trimming took off 8 bases at V and 4 bases at J, with 3 bases between the two ends.

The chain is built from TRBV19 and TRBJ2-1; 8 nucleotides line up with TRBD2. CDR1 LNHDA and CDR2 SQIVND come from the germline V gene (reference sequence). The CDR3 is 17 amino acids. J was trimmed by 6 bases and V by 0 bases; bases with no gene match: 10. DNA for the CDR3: TGTGCCAGTAGTATAGATTCTTCCAGCGGGAGTAGCAATGAGCAGTTCTTC. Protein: CASSIDSSSGSSNEQFF.

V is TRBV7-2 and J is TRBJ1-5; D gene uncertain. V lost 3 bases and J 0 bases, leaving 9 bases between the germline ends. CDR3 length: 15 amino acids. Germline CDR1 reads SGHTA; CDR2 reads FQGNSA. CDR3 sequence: CASSFLGLSNQPQHF. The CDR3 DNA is TGTGCCAGCAGCTTTCTCGGACTTAGCAATCAGCCCCAGCATTTT.

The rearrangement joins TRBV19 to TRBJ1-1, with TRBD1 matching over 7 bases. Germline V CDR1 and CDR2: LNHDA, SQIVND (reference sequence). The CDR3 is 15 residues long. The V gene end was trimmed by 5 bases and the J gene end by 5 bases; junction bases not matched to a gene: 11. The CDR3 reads CASSPSTGRATEAFF. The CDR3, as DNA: TGTGCCAGTAGTCCGTCGACAGGGCGAGCGACTGAAGCTTTCTTT.

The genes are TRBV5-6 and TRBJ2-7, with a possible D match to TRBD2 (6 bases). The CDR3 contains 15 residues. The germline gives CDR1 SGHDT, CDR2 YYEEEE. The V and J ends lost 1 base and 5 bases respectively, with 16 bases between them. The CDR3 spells CASSLFGGKKNEQYF. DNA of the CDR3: TGTGCCAGCAGCTTGTTTGGGGGGAAGAAGAACGAGCAGTACTTC.

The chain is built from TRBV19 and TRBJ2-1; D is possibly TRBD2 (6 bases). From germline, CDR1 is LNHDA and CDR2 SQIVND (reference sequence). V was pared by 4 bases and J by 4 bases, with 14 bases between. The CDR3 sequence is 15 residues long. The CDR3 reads CASSTGRGYYNEQFF. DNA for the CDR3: TGTGCCAGTAGTACGGGGCGGGGCTATTACAATGAGCAGTTCTTC.

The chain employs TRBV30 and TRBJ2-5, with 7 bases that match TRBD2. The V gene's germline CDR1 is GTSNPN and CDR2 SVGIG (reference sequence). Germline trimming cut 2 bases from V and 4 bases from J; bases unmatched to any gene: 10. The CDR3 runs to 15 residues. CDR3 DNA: TGTGCCTGGAGTCCCTGGGGGGGGAGGGGAGAGACCCAGTACTTC. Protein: CAWSPWGGRGETQYF. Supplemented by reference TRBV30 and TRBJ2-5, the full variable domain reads SQTIHQWPATLVQPVGSPLSLECTVEGTSNPNLYWYRQAAGRGLQLLFYSVGIGQISSEVPQNLSASRPQDRQFILSSKKLLLSDSGFYLCAWSPWGGRGETQYFGPGTRLLVL.

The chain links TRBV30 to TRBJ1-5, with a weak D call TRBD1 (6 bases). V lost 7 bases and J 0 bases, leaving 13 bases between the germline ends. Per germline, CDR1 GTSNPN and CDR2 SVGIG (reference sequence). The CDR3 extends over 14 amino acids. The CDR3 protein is CAFSTGNSNQPQHF. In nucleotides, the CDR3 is TGTGCCTTTAGTACAGGGAATAGCAATCAGCCCCAGCATTTT.

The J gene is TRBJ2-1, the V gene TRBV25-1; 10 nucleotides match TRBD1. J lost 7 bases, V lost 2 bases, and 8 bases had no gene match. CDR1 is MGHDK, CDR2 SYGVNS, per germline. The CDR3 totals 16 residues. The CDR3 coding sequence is TGTGCCAGCAGTGAACCGCCGGGACAGGGGAGGAATGAGCAGTTCTTC. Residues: CASSEPPGQGRNEQFF.

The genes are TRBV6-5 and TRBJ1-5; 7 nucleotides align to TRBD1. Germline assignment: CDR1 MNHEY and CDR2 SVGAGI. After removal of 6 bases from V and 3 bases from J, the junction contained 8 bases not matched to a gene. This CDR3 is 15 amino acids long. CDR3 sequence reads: CASSSGQNPNQPQHF. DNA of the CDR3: TGTGCCAGCAGCTCGGGACAGAACCCCAATCAGCCCCAGCATTTT.

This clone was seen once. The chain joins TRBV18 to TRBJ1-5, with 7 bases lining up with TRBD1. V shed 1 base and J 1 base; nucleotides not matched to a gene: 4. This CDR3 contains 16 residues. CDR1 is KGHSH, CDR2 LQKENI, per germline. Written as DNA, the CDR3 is TGTGCCAGCTCACCACTGCCGGGACAGAGCAATCAGCCCCAGCATTTT. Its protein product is CASSPLPGQSNQPQHF.

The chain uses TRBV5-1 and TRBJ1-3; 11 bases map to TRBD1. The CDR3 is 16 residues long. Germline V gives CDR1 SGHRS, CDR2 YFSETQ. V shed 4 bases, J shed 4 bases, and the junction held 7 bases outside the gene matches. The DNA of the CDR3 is TGCGCCAGCAGCGCGGGACAGGGGGTTGGAGGAAACACCATATATTTT. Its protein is CASSAGQGVGGNTIYF. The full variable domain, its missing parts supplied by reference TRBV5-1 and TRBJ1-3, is KAGVTQTPRYLIKTRGQQVTLSCSPISGHRSVSWYQQTPGQGLQFLFEYFSETQRNKGNFPGRFSGRQFSNSRSEMNVSTLELGDSALYLCASSAGQGVGGNTIYFGEGSWLTVV.

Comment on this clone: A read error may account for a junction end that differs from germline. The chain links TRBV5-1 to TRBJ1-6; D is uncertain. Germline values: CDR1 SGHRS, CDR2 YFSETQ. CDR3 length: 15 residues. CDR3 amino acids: CASSLELREGSPLHF. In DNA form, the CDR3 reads TGCGCCAGCAGTTTGGAATTGAGGGAAGGGTCACCCCTCCACTTT.